The 21 T cell receptor beta chains given below trace back to one sample, sequenced in a study of shared clonotypes between healthy human individuals. Assay used: immunoSEQ multiplex PCR; TCRdb lists only in-frame clones, some missing. The data show about 820,000 clones, more than 85% seen once. In the naive CD8 group, cells lacked CD45RO and were positively selected for CCR7, so terminally differentiated effector memory CD45RA+ cells were left out. Sample: naive CD8+ T cells sorted from blood. The receptors shown here come from a man aged 30-40 years in good health.

The chain employs TRBV14 and TRBJ2-5, with 10 positions matching TRBD2. This CDR3 has 15 residues. Trimming cost V 4 bases and J 5 bases; bases outside gene matches: 7. Germline V gene data show CDR1 as SGHDN and CDR2 as FVKESK. The CDR3 sequence is CASSPGTSGTETQYF. DNA for the CDR3: TGTGCCAGCAGCCCCGGAACTAGCGGGACGGAGACCCAGTACTTC. Full variable domain (outside the CDR3, taken from reference TRBV14 and TRBJ2-5): EAGVTQFPSHSVIEKGQTVTLRCDPISGHDNLYWYRRVMGKEIKFLLHFVKESKQDESGMPNNRFLAERTGGTYSTLKVQPAELEDSGVYFCASSPGTSGTETQYFGPGTRLLVL.

J is TRBJ2-7 and V is TRBV5-6; D possibly corresponds to TRBD1 (5 bases). CDR1 and CDR2 (germline): SGHDT, YYEEEE. V gave up 0 bases and J gave up 3 bases, with 13 bases separating them. CDR3 length: 15 amino acids. This chain's CDR3 is CASSLDVVQGYEQYF. DNA of the CDR3: TGTGCCAGCAGCTTGGATGTCGTCCAGGGCTACGAGCAGTACTTC.

This rearrangement joins TRBV6-1 to TRBJ2-1; D remains ambiguous. Germline V gene data show CDR1 as MNHNS and CDR2 as SASEGT. Trimming removed 3 bases from V and 7 bases from J, with 10 bases in between. This CDR3 contains 13 residues. CDR3 in DNA: TGTGCCAGCAGTGAGTGGGCTCAGAATGAGCAGTTCTTC. It specifies CASSEWAQNEQFF.

This chain uses TRBV9 with TRBJ2-5; 12 bases line up with TRBD2. This CDR3 comprises 16 residues. V lost 4 bases to trimming and J lost 0 bases; unmatched junction nucleotides: 4. Germline CDR1 and CDR2: SGDLS and YYNGEE. The CDR3 region is CASSPGTSGYQETQYF. In nucleotides, the CDR3 is TGTGCCAGCAGCCCAGGGACTAGCGGGTACCAAGAGACCCAGTACTTC.

This chain links TRBV5-1 with TRBJ2-3; D gene uncertain. CDR1 is SGHRS, CDR2 YFSETQ, per germline. Trimming took off 0 bases at V and 2 bases at J, with 4 bases between the two ends. This CDR3 region has 13 residues. Written as DNA, the CDR3 is TGCGCCAGCAGCTTGGCAATCACAGATACGCAGTATTTT. Translation: CASSLAITDTQYF. Supplemented by reference TRBV5-1 and TRBJ2-3, the full variable domain reads KAGVTQTPRYLIKTRGQQVTLSCSPISGHRSVSWYQQTPGQGLQFLFEYFSETQRNKGNFPGRFSGRQFSNSRSEMNVSTLELGDSALYLCASSLAITDTQYFGPGTRLTVL.

The V and J genes are TRBV2 and TRBJ2-2; D is unclear. CDR1 and CDR2 (germline): SNHLY, FYNNEI. The length of the CDR3 is 12 residues. V dropped 3 bases and J dropped 9 bases, with 8 bases sitting between them. The CDR3 region is CASSDRYRELFF. The DNA of the CDR3 is TGTGCCAGCAGTGACAGGTATAGGGAGCTGTTTTTT.

The chain uses TRBV14 and TRBJ1-2; no firm D call. Germline loops: CDR1 SGHDN, CDR2 FVKESK. This CDR3 is 13 amino acids long. V lost 1 base and J 6 bases, leaving 9 bases between the germline ends. CDR3 sequence reads: CASSQVGWDGYTF. Written as DNA, the CDR3 is TGTGCCAGCAGCCAAGTCGGGTGGGATGGCTACACCTTC.

V is TRBV7-9 and J is TRBJ2-3; D possibly corresponds to TRBD2 (6 bases). This CDR3 has 16 residues. V was pared by 1 base and J by 2 bases, with 13 bases between. The germline V gene encodes CDR1 SEHNR and CDR2 FQNEAQ (reference sequence). Written as DNA, the CDR3 is TGTGCCAGCAGCTTAGGGAGGGGAGCAGCCACAGATACGCAGTATTTT. Protein sequence: CASSLGRGAATDTQYF.

This chain uses TRBV27 with TRBJ2-1; TRBD2 matches 10 bases. The CDR3 consists of 14 residues. Germline CDR1 MNHEY, CDR2 SMNVEV (reference sequence). The V segment lost 3 bases and the J segment 8 bases; nucleotides outside the gene matches: 4. CDR3 loop: CASSFLAGDYEQFF. The CDR3 nucleotides read TGTGCCAGCAGTTTTCTAGCGGGAGACTATGAGCAGTTCTTC.

For this clone: One end of the junction does not line up with germline, which may come from a read error. V usage is TRBV10-3 and J usage is TRBJ2-7; TRBD1 aligns across 8 bases. The CDR3 has 14 residues. From germline, CDR1 is ENHRY and CDR2 SYGVKD. CDR3 DNA sequence: TGTGCCAGCAGTGACAGGGGTGGGCCCTACGAGCAGTACTTC. Encoded protein: CASSDRGGPYEQYF.

This chain connects TRBV15 to TRBJ2-1; D is possibly TRBD1 or TRBD2 (5 bases each). V lost 6 bases to trimming and J lost 1 base, with 16 bases between them. This CDR3 spans 16 amino acids. In germline, CDR1 is LNHNV, CDR2 YYDKDF (reference sequence). CDR3 bases: TGTGCCACCAGAGATACCGGGACCCGTTCCTACAATGAGCAGTTCTTC. Protein product: CATRDTGTRSYNEQFF.

V usage is TRBV5-4 and J usage is TRBJ2-5, with D tentatively TRBD2 (5 bases). Germline V gene sequence: CDR1 SGHNT, CDR2 YYREEE (reference sequence). V was cut by 2 bases and J by 2 bases, with 7 bases left in between. CDR3 size: 13 residues. CDR3 region: CASSFGEQETQYF. Written as DNA, the CDR3 is TGTGCCAGCAGCTTCGGGGAACAAGAGACCCAGTACTTC. The full variable domain, with the rest looked up from reference TRBV5-4 and TRBJ2-5, is ETGVTQSPTHLIKTRGQQVTLRCSSQSGHNTVSWYQQALGQGPQFIFQYYREEENGRGNFPPRFSGLQFPNYSSELNVNALELDDSALYLCASSFGEQETQYFGPGTRLLVL.

This sequence joins TRBV7-9 and TRBJ2-7; D ambiguous. This CDR3 comprises 15 residues. The germline V and J ends were trimmed by 3 bases and 2 bases, with 14 bases remaining between them. Germline CDR1 is SEHNR and CDR2 is FQNEAQ (reference sequence). This chain's CDR3 is CASSLSDMDAYEQYF. As DNA, the CDR3 is TGTGCCAGCAGCTTGAGCGACATGGACGCCTACGAGCAGTACTTC.

The rearrangement joins TRBV14 to TRBJ2-5; D is unclear. Germline CDR1 reads SGHDN; CDR2 reads FVKESK. This CDR3 spans 13 amino acids. Trimming removed 1 base at V and 4 bases at J, with 7 bases between. CDR3: CASSQGRRETQYF. The CDR3 bases are TGTGCCAGCAGCCAAGGACGGAGAGAGACCCAGTACTTC.

This chain joins TRBV6-6 and TRBJ2-3; 10 nucleotides align to TRBD1. Germline loops: CDR1 MNHNY, CDR2 SVGAGI (reference sequence). With 2 bases clipped from V and 5 bases from J, the junction kept 4 bases outside the gene matches. The CDR3 loop spans 15 amino acids. The CDR3: CASSYTGQGLDTQYF. The CDR3, as DNA: TGTGCCAGCAGTTACACGGGACAGGGGTTAGATACGCAGTATTTT.

The chain employs TRBV5-4 and TRBJ1-2; 10 bases align to TRBD1. This CDR3 comprises 13 residues. The trim removed 4 bases at V and 8 bases at J, leaving 5 bases unmatched. The germline V gene encodes CDR1 SGHNT and CDR2 YYREEE (reference sequence). Here the CDR3 DNA reads TGTGCCAGCAGCAAGACAGGGGGCGAGGGCTACACCTTC. Translating gives CASSKTGGEGYTF.

The chain carries TRBV6-4 and TRBJ2-3; 8 nucleotides agree with TRBD2. The CDR3 has 14 amino acids. The J segment lost 3 bases and the V segment lost 3 bases, leaving 2 bases of the junction unmatched. Germline V gene lookup returns CDR1 MRHNA and CDR2 SNTAGT. The chain's CDR3 is CASSESGSTDTQYF. CDR3 nucleotides: TGTGCCAGCAGTGAGAGCGGGAGTACAGATACGCAGTATTTT.

This clone has a single count. Additional DNA sequences in this sample encode the identical CDR3. This chain uses TRBV27 with TRBJ2-3; TRBD1 or TRBD2 may be the D gene (5 bases each). This CDR3 comprises 15 residues. Germline V gene data show CDR1 as MNHEY and CDR2 as SMNVEV (reference sequence). Between the trimmed V and J ends, which lost 3 bases and 3 bases, there was a span of 13 bases. The CDR3 nucleotides read TGTGCCAGCAGTTTTGGGACGGGCCAGACAGATACGCAGTATTTT. Protein sequence: CASSFGTGQTDTQYF.

The chain carries TRBV14 and TRBJ1-2, with D uncertain. The CDR3 has 14 amino acids. Trimming stripped 1 base from V and 6 bases from J, with 12 bases between. Germline V gene lookup returns CDR1 SGHDN and CDR2 FVKESK. The CDR3 DNA sequence: TGTGCCAGCAGCCAAGGCTGGGGTACGGATGGCTACACCTTC. Encoded protein: CASSQGWGTDGYTF.

This clone came up a few times. Other DNA sequences in the same sample also yield this CDR3. V gene TRBV28 combines with J gene TRBJ1-2, with D perhaps TRBD1 (6 bases). The V gene lost 7 bases and the J gene lost 3 bases, with 6 bases spanning the gap. The CDR3 has 11 amino acids. The germline CDR1 and CDR2 sequences are MDHEN and SYDVKM. The CDR3 protein is CASNRDYGYTF. CDR3 sequence (DNA): TGTGCCAGCAACAGGGACTATGGCTACACCTTC.

This chain joins TRBV27 and TRBJ2-7, with 9 bases matching TRBD2. The CDR3 extends over 16 amino acids. CDR1 and CDR2 (germline): MNHEY, SMNVEV (reference sequence). The V segment lost 3 bases and the J segment 3 bases; nucleotides outside the gene matches: 9. Here the CDR3 reads CASSFGLAGRYYEQYF. CDR3 DNA: TGTGCCAGCAGTTTTGGTCTAGCGGGAAGATACTACGAGCAGTACTTC.